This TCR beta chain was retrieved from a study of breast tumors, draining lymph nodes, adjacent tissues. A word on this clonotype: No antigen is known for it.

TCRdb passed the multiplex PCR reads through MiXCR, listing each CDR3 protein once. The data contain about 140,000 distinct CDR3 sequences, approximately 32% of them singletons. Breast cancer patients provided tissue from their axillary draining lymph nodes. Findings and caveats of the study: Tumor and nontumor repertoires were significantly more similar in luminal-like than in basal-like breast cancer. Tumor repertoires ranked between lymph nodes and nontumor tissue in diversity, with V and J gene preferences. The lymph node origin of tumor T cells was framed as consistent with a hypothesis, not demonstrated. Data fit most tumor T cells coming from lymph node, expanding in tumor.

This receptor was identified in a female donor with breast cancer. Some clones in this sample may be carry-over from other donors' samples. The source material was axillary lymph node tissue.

DNA of the CDR3: TGTGCCAGCAGTCTCAGAGAACAGGGGACCTCCGGGGAGCTGTTTTTT. Translated: CASSLREQGTSGELFF. V gene TRBV2 combines with J gene TRBJ2-2; 7 positions match TRBD1. The length of the CDR3 is 16 residues. Unmatched junction bases numbered 12, after V lost 5 bases and J lost 6 bases. Per germline, CDR1 SNHLY and CDR2 FYNNEI.